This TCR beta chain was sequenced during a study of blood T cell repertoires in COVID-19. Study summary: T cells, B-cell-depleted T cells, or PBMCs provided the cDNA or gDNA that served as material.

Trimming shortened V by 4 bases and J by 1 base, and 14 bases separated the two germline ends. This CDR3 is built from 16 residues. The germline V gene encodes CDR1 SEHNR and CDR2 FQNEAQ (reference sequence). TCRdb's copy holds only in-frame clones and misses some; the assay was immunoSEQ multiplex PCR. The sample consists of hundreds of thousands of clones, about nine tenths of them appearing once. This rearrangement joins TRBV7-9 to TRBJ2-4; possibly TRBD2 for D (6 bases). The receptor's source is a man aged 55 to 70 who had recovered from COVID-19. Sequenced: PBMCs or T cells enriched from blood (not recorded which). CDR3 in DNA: TGTGCCAGCAGCTGGAGTAGTGGGGGGGCCAAAAACATTCAGTACTTC. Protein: CASSWSSGGAKNIQYF.